What follows are 14 T cell receptor beta chains derived from one specimen sequenced in a study of shared clonotypes between healthy human individuals. Sequencing used immunoSEQ multiplex PCR; TCRdb keeps in-frame clones, though not all of them. The data show 740,000 or so clones, around 73% seen once. The source material was memory CD4+ T cells sorted from blood. Subset given: CD45RA-negative fraction. Receptors originate from a young woman in good health.

The chain has TRBV19 and TRBJ1-2; D gene unclear. The CDR3 length is 15 residues. Germline values: CDR1 LNHDA, CDR2 SQIVND (reference sequence). With 7 bases removed from V and 0 bases from J, the gap between germline ends came to 15 bases. As DNA, the CDR3 is TGTGCCAGTAACCGCGCGGCAGACACTAACTATGGCTACACCTTC. The encoded protein is CASNRAADTNYGYTF.

This chain uses TRBV5-6 with TRBJ2-1; possibly TRBD2 for D (5 bases). The CDR3 sequence is 15 residues long. Trimming removed 1 base from V and 8 bases from J, with 16 bases in between. Germline assignment: CDR1 SGHDT and CDR2 YYEEEE. The DNA for the CDR3 is TGTGCCAGCAGCTTGTTTACGGGAATGAGGGATGAGCAGTTCTTC. It translates to CASSLFTGMRDEQFF.

The V call is TRBV19, the J call TRBJ2-7; TRBD2 matches 12 bases. Germline lookup yields CDR1 LNHDA and CDR2 SQIVND (reference sequence). This CDR3 has 17 residues. Trimming cost V 3 bases and J 7 bases; bases outside gene matches: 13. This chain's CDR3 is CASSISQLAGGPREQYF. The CDR3 bases are TGTGCCAGTAGTATTTCCCAGCTAGCGGGAGGGCCGCGGGAGCAGTACTTC. The whole variable domain, filled in from reference TRBV19 and TRBJ2-7, reads DGGITQSPKYLFRKEGQNVTLSCEQNLNHDAMYWYRQDPGQGLRLIYYSQIVNDFQKGDIAEGYSVSREKKESFPLTVTSAQKNPTAFYLCASSISQLAGGPREQYFGPGTRLTVT.

The CDR3 reads CASSFRSRTEAFF. The CDR3 nucleotides are TGTGCCAGCAGTTTCCGCAGTAGAACTGAAGCTTTCTTT. The rearrangement joins TRBV27 to TRBJ1-1; D is unclear. V lost 3 bases and J 5 bases, leaving 10 bases between the germline ends. This CDR3 has 13 amino acids. Germline CDR1 and CDR2: MNHEY and SMNVEV (reference sequence).

The chain recombines TRBV2 with TRBJ2-1; 7 nucleotides align to TRBD2. Germline CDR1 reads SNHLY; CDR2 reads FYNNEI. CDR3 length: 12 residues. Unmatched junction bases numbered 6, after V lost 6 bases and J lost 10 bases. The CDR3 loop is CASRYSGREQFF. The CDR3 DNA reads as TGTGCCAGCAGGTATAGCGGGCGAGAGCAGTTCTTC.

The chain combines TRBV5-1 with TRBJ2-5, with 9 bases matching TRBD1. This CDR3 has 14 residues. V lost 5 bases and J lost 2; bases outside the gene matches: 4. CDR1 is SGHRS, CDR2 YFSETQ, per germline. The CDR3 sequence is CASRPGTGQETQYF. The CDR3 DNA reads as TGCGCCAGCAGGCCGGGGACAGGGCAAGAGACCCAGTACTTC. Supplemented by reference TRBV5-1 and TRBJ2-5, the full variable domain reads KAGVTQTPRYLIKTRGQQVTLSCSPISGHRSVSWYQQTPGQGLQFLFEYFSETQRNKGNFPGRFSGRQFSNSRSEMNVSTLELGDSALYLCASRPGTGQETQYFGPGTRLLVL.

In nucleotides, the CDR3 is TGTGCCAGTAGTATAGACAAGAGCGGGAGCTCCTACAATGAGCAGTTCTTC. Amino acids: CASSIDKSGSSYNEQFF. The rearrangement joins TRBV19 to TRBJ2-1; 8 bases map to TRBD2. Germline V lookup: CDR1 LNHDA, CDR2 SQIVND (reference sequence). The CDR3 loop spans 17 amino acids. The trim removed 0 bases at V and 0 bases at J, leaving 4 bases unmatched.

This chain uses TRBV5-1 with TRBJ1-4; no firm D call. CDR3 length: 15 residues. Germline CDR1 reads SGHRS; CDR2 reads YFSETQ. Trimming took 0 bases from V and 0 from J, leaving 6 bases between them. The chain's CDR3 is CASSLDSPTNEKLFF. In DNA form, the CDR3 reads TGCGCCAGCAGCTTGGACTCTCCAACTAATGAAAAACTGTTTTTT.

The CDR3 protein is CASSLRNRVTDEAFF. For the CDR3, the DNA is TGTGCCAGCAGCCTAAGGAACAGGGTCACGGATGAAGCTTTCTTT. V is TRBV7-6 and J is TRBJ1-1; a weak D match, TRBD1 (6 bases). The CDR3 totals 15 residues. Germline CDR1 SGHVS, CDR2 FNYEAQ. V was shortened by 5 bases and J by 7 bases, with 20 bases between the two germline ends.

In its sample, this clone was seen a few times. The chain couples TRBV5-1 to TRBJ2-5, with TRBD2 matching over 7 bases. V lost 0 bases and J lost 4; bases outside the gene matches: 12. Germline loops: CDR1 SGHRS, CDR2 YFSETQ. CDR3 length equals 17 residues. The CDR3 sequence: CASSLAIRGGKLETQYF. The DNA for the CDR3 is TGCGCCAGCAGCTTGGCGATTCGGGGAGGGAAGTTAGAGACCCAGTACTTC.

This clone has a count of ten or more. V usage is TRBV11-3 and J usage is TRBJ2-2; TRBD2 matches at 9 bases. Trimming took 1 base from V and 3 from J; bases not matched to a gene: 0. The CDR3 contains 15 residues. Germline values: CDR1 SGHNT, CDR2 YENEEA. The CDR3 sequence: CASSLGLADTGELFF. The CDR3 coding sequence is TGTGCCAGCAGCTTAGGACTAGCGGACACCGGGGAGCTGTTTTTT.

J is TRBJ2-5 and V is TRBV6-5; D is unresolved. This CDR3 contains 13 residues. Trimming stripped 6 bases from V and 5 bases from J, with 13 bases between. Germline V CDR1 and CDR2: MNHEY, SVGAGI. The CDR3 spells CASRSPGPETQYF. Written as DNA, the CDR3 is TGTGCCAGCAGGTCTCCGGGTCCTGAGACCCAGTACTTC.

This clone was observed a handful of times. The sample contains more than one DNA sequence encoding this CDR3. DNA of the CDR3: TGCGCCAGCAGCTTCAGCAGTGGCTCCTACAATGAGCAGTTCTTC. Its protein is CASSFSSGSYNEQFF. The rearrangement joins TRBV5-1 to TRBJ2-1; D not resolved. The CDR3 is 15 residues long. Trimming removed 2 bases at V and 0 bases at J, with 9 bases between. Germline values: CDR1 SGHRS, CDR2 YFSETQ.

The rearrangement uses TRBV25-1 and TRBJ2-2; TRBD1 agrees at 10 bases. Looked up from germline, CDR1 is MGHDK and CDR2 is SYGVNS. After removal of 5 bases from V and 0 bases from J, the junction contained 9 bases not matched to a gene. The CDR3 extends over 18 amino acids. CDR3 residues: CASSSGTGAFANTGELFF. The CDR3 nucleotides are TGTGCCAGCAGTTCCGGGACAGGGGCGTTCGCGAACACCGGGGAGCTGTTTTTT.